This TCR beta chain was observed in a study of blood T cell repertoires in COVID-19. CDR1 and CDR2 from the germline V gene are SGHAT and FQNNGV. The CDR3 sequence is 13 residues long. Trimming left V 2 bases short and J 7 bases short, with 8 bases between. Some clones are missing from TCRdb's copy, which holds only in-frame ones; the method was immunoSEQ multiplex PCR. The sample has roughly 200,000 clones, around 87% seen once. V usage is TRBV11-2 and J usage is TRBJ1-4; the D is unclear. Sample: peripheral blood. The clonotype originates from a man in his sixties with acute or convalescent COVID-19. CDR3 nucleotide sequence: TGTGCCAGCAGCTTAAAGTCAGTTGAAAAACTGTTTTTT. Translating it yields CASSLKSVEKLFF.